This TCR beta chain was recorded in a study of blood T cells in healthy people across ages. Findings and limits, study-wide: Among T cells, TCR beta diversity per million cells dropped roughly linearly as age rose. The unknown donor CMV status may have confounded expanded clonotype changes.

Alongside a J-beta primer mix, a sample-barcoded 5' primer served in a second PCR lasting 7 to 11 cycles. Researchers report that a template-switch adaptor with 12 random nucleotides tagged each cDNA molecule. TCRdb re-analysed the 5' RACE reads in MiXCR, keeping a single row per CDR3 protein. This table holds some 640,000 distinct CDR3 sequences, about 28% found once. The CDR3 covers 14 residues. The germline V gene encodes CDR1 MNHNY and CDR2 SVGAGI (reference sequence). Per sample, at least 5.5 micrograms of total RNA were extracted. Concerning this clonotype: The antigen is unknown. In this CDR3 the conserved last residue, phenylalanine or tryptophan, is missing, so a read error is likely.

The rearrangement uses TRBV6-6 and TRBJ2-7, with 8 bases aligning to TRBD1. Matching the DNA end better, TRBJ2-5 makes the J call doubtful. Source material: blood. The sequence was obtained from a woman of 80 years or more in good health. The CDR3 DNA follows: TGTGCCAGCAGCCCCGGACAGGGAGTAGAGACCCAGTACCTC. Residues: CASSPGQGVETQYL.